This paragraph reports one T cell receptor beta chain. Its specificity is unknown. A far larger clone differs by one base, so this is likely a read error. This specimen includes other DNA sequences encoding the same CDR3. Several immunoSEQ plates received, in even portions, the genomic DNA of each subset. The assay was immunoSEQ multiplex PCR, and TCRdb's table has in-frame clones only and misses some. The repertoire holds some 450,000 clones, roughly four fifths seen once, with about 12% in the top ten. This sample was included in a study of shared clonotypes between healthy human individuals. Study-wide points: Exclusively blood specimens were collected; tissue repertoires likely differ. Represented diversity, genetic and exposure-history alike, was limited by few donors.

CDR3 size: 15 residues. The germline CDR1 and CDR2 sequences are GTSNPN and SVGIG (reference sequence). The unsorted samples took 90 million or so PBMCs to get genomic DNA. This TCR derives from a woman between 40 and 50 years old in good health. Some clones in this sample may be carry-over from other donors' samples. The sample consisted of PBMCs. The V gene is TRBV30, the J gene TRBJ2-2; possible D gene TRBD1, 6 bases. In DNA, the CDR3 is TGTGCCTGGAGTGTAAAACCCCGGGACACCGGGGAGCTGTTTTTC. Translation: CAWSVKPRDTGELFF.